This TCR beta chain was retrieved from a study of Graves' ophthalmopathy and Graves' hyperthyroidism. As regards this clonotype: Its specificity is unknown.

With 6 bases clipped from V and 5 bases from J, the junction kept 12 bases outside the gene matches. Germline V gene sequence: CDR1 DFQATT, CDR2 SNEGSKA (reference sequence). The CDR3 sequence is 14 residues long. Overall study results and limits: With around 70% sensitivity and approximately 73% specificity, the model predicted ophthalmopathy progression. Most thyroid clonotypes with frequency above 0.001 were detected in blood too.

As the template, RNA transcripts were used to amplify TCR beta CDR3 regions. Investigators did first-round RT-PCR with HTBI primers, then second-round multiplex PCR. TCRdb recomputed calls from the multiplex PCR reads with MiXCR, one row per CDR3 protein. The sample includes approximately 1.2 million distinct CDR3 sequences, about 35% of them seen just once. Enrollment excluded any patients with other autoimmune diseases, uncontrolled infections, pregnancy or lactation. The diagnosis combined clinical symptoms, thyroxine, TRAb, thyroid ultrasound and orbital computed tomography scans. The chain links TRBV20-1 to TRBJ2-5, with 7 bases fitting TRBD1. Source material: peripheral blood or thyroid tissue (not recorded which). The TCR comes from an adult man with Graves' hyperthyroidism. The CDR3 region has the DNA TGCAGTGCCCCAACCAGAGGGGGCTACGAGACCCAGTACTTC. This gives the protein CSAPTRGGYETQYF.